This T cell receptor beta chain was captured by sequencing in a study of T cells in Graves' hyperthyroidism and ophthalmopathy. Study-level findings and limits: A median around six months before onset, the model predicted ophthalmopathy.

CDR1 and CDR2 from the germline V gene are LNHDA and SQIVND (reference sequence). The length of the CDR3 is 16 residues. Trimming at V came to 3 bases and at J to 6 bases, leaving 11 bases not matched to a gene. Amplification yielded TCR beta CDR3 regions, with RNA transcripts as the source. In the first-round RT-PCR of the TCR CDR3, the HTBI primer set was used. TCRdb recomputed calls from the multiplex PCR reads with MiXCR, one row per CDR3 protein. The sample includes nearly 750,000 distinct CDR3 sequences, 35% seen only once; the top ten take about a third. This clonotype was seen many times. Its antigen is undetermined.

The J gene is TRBJ1-5, the V gene TRBV19; 7 nucleotides match TRBD1. This clonotype was sampled from a woman in her thirties or forties with Graves' hyperthyroidism. Sequenced: blood. Here the CDR3 DNA reads TGTGCCAGTAGTATTTTACGGGACAGTTATTTTCAGCCCCAGCATTTT. Protein sequence: CASSILRDSYFQPQHF.